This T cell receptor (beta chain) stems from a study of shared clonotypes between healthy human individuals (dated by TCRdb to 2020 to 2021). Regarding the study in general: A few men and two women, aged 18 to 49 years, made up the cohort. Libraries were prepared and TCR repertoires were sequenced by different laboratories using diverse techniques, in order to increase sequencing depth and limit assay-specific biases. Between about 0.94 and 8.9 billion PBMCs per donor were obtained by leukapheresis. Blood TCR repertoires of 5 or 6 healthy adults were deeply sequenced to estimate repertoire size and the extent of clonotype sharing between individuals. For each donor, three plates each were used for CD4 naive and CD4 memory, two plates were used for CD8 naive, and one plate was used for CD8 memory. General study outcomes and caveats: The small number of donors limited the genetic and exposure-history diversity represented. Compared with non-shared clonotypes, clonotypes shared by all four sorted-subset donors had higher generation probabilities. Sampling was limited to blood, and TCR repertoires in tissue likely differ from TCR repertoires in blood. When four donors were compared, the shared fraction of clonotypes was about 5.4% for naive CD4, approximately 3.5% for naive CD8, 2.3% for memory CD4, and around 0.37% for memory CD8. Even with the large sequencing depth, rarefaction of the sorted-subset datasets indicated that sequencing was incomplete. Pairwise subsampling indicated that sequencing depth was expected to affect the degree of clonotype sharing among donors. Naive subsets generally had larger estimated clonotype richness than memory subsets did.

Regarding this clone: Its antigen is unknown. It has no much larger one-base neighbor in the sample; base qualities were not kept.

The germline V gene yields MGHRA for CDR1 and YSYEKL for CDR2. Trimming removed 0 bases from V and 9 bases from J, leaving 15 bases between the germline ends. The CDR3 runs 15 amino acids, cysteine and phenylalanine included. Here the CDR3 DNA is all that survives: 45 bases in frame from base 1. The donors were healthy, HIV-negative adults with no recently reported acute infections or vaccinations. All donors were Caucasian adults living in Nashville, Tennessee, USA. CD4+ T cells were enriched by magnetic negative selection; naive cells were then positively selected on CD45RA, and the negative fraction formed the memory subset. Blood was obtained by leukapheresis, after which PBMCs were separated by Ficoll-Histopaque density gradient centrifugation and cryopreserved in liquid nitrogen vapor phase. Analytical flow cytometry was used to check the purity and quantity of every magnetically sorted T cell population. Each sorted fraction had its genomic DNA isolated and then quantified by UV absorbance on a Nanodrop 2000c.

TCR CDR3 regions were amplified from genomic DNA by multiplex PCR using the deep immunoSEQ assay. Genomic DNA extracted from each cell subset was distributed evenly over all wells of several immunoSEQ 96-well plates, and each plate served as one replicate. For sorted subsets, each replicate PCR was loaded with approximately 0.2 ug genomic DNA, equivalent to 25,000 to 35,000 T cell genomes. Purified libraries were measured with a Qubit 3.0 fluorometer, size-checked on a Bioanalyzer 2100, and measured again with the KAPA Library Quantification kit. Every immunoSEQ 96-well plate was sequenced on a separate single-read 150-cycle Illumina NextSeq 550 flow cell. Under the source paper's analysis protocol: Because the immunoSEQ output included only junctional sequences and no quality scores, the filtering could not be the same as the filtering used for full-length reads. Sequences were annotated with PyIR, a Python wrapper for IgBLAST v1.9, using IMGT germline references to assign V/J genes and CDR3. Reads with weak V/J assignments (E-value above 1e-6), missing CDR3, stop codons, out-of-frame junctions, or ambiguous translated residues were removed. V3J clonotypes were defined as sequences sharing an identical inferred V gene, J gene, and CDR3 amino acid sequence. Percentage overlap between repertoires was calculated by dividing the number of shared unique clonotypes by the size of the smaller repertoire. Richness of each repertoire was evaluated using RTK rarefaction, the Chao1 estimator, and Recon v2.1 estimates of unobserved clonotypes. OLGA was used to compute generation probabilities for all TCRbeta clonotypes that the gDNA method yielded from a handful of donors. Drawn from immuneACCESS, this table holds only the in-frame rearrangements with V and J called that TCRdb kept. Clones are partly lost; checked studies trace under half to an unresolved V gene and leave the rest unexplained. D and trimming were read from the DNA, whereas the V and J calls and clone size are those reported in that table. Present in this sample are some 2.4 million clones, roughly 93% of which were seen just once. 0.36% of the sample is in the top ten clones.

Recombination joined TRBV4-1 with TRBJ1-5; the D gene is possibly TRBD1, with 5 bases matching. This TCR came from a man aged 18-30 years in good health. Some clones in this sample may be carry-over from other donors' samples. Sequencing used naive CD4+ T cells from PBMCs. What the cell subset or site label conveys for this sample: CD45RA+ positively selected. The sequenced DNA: TGCGCCAGCAGCCAAGAACGGGACGTCCCTTGGCCCCAGCATTTT. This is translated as CASSQERDVPWPQHF.